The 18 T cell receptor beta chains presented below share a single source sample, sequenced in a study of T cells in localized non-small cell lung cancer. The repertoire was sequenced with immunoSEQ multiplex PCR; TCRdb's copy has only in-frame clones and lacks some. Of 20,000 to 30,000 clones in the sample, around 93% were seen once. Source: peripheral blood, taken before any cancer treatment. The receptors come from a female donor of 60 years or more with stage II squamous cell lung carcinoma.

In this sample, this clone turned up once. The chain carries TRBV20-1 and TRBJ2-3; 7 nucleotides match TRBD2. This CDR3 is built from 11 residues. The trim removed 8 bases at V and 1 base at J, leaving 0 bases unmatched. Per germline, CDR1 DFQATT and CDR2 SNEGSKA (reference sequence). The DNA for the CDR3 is TGCAGTCGGGGGGGCACAGATACGCAGTATTTT. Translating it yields CSRGGTDTQYF.

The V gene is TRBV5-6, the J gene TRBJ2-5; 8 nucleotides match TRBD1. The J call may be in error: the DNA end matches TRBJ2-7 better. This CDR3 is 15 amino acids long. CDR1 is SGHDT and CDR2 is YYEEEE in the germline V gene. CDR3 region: CASTKTGVLSYEQYF. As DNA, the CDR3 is TGTGCCAGCACCAAGACAGGGGTATTATCCTACGAGCAGTACTTC.

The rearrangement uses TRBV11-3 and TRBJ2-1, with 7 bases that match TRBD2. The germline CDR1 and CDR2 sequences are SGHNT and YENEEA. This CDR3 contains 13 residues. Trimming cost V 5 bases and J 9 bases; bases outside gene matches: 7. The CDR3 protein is CASSPLRGSEQFF. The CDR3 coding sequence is TGTGCCAGCAGCCCACTTCGCGGGAGTGAGCAGTTCTTC. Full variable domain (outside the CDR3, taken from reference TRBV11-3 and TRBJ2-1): EAGVVQSPRYKIIEKKQPVAFWCNPISGHNTLYWYLQNLGQGPELLIRYENEEAVDDSQLPKDRFSAERLKGVDSTLKIQPAELGDSAVYLCASSPLRGSEQFFGPGTRLTVL.

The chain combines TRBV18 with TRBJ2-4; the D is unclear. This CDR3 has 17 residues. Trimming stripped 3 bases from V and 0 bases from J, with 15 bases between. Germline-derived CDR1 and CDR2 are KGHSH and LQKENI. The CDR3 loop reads CASSPPDPVLAKNIQYF. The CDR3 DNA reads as TGTGCCAGCTCACCCCCGGACCCCGTTTTAGCCAAAAACATTCAGTACTTC.

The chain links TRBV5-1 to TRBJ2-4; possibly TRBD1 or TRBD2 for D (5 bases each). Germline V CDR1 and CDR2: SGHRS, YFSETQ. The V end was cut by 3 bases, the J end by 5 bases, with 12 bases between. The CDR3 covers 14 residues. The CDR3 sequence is CASSWIPGQNIQYF. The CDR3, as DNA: TGCGCCAGCAGCTGGATACCGGGACAAAACATTCAGTACTTC.

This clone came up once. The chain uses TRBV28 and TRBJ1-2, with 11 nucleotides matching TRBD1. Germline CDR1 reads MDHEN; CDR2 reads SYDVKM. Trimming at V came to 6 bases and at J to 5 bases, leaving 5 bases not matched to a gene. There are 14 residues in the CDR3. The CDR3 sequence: CASSLDRGPYGYTF. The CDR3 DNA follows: TGTGCCAGCAGCTTGGACAGGGGGCCGTATGGCTACACCTTC.

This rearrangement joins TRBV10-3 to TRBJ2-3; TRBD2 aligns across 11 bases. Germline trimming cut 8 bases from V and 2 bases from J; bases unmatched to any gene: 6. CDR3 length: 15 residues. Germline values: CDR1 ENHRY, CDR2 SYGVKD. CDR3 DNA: TGTGCCATCGAAGGGACTAGCGGACCCACAGATACGCAGTATTTT. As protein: CAIEGTSGPTDTQYF.

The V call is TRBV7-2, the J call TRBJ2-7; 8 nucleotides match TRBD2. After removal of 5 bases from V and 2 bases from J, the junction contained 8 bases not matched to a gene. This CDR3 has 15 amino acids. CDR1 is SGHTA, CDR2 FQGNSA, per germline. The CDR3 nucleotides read TGTGCCAGCAGCCCCGGCGGGACTAGGGCCTACGAGCAGTACTTC. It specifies CASSPGGTRAYEQYF.

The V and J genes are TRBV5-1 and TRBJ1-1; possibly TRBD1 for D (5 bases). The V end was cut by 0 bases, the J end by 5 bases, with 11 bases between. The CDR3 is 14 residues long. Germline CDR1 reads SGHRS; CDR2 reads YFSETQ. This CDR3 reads CASSLVGVGTEAFF. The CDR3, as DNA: TGCGCCAGCAGCTTGGTGGGGGTTGGGACTGAAGCTTTCTTT.

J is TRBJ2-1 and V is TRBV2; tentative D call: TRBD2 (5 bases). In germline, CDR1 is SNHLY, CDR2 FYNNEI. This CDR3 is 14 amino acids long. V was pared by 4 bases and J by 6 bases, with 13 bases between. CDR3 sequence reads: CASSGGGPLNEQFF. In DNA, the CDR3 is TGTGCCAGCAGTGGAGGCGGGCCCCTCAATGAGCAGTTCTTC.

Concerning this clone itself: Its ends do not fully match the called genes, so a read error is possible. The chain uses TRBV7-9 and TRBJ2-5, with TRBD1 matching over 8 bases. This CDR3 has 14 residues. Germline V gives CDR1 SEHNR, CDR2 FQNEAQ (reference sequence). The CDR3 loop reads CANSRVRQGETQYF. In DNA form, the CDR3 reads TGTGCCAACAGCAGGGTTCGACAGGGGGAGACCCAGTACTTC.

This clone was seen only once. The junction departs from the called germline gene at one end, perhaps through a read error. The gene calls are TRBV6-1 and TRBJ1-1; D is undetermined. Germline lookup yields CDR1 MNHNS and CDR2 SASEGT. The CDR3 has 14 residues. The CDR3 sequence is CASSTLSVNTEAHF. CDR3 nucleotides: TGTGCCAGCAGTACCCTTTCGGTGAACACTGAAGCCCACTTT.

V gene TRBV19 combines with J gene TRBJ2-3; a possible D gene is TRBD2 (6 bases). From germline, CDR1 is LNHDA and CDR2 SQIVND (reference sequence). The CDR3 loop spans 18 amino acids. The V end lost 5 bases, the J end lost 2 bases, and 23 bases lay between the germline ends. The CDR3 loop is CASSPSAAGLFPTDTQYF. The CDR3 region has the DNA TGTGCCAGTAGTCCCTCGGCGGCGGGGCTTTTTCCCACAGATACGCAGTATTTT.

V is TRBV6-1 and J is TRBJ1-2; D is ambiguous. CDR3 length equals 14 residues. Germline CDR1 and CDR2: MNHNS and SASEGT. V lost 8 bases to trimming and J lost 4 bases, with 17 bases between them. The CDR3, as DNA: TGTGCCAGCGCCCGAGACAACACACTCTATGGCTACACCTTC. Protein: CASARDNTLYGYTF.

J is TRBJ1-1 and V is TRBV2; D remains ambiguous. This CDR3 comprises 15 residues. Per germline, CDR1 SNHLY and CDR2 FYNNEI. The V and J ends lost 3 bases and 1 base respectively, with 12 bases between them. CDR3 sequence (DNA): TGTGCCAGCAGTGATATGAACAGAGAGAACACTGAAGCTTTCTTT. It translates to CASSDMNRENTEAFF.

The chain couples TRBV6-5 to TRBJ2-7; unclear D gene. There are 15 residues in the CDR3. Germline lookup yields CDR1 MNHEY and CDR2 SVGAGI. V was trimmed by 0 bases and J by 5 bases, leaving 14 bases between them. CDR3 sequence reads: CASSYSTPEVHEQYF. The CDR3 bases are TGTGCCAGCAGTTACTCTACCCCCGAAGTCCACGAGCAGTACTTC.

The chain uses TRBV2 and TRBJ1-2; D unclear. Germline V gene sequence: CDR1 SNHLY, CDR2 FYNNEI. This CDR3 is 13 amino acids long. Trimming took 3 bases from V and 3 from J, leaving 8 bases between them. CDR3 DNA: TGTGCCAGCAGTGAGGGTGGGGACTATGGCTACACCTTC. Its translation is CASSEGGDYGYTF.

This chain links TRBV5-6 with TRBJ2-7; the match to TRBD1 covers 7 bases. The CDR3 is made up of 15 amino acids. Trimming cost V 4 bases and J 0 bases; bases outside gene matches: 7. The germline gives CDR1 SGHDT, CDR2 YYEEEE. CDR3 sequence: CASSPAGTVSYEQYF. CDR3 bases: TGTGCCAGCAGCCCGGCCGGGACAGTCTCCTACGAGCAGTACTTC.